This T cell receptor (beta chain) came from a study of tissue T cells after allogeneic stem cell transplantation. CDR1 and CDR2 (germline): LGHNA, YNFKEQ. This CDR3 region has 12 residues. Adult allogeneic hematopoietic cell transplant recipients with steroid-refractory graft-versus-host disease were prospectively enrolled for research autopsy. Method: immunoSEQ multiplex PCR; TCRdb's copy keeps in-frame clones and lacks some. The sample comprises 2,800 or so clones, around two thirds of which are singletons, and 22% rests with the top ten. This clone is large in the sample. Sequence at one end of the junction differs from germline and may be a read error.

This clonotype originated in a male patient at least 60 years old with steroid-refractory graft-versus-host disease after an allogeneic stem cell transplant. These T cells may partly come from the graft donor. The chain uses TRBV4-2 and TRBJ2-1; the D is unclear. Material: duodenal tissue, obtained at autopsy. CDR3 nucleotides: TGTGCCAGCAGCCACTCCGACAATGAGCAGTTCTTC. It translates to CASSHSDNEQFF.